This TCR beta chain was captured in a study of T cell responses to AZD1222 COVID-19 vaccine. Broader study findings: Vaccine-related CD4 TCRs covered spike, predominating at 160-218 and 743-854. Nearly half of the spike-specific TCRs reportedly recognize variant regions that carry no mutations. Increased Spike-specific TCR breadth and depth were observed after two AZD1222 doses.

Repertoires were generated with immunoSEQ multiplex PCR, while TCRdb's copy carries only in-frame clones and drops some. The sample lists some 140,000 clones, roughly 90% occurring once. Trimming shortened V by 4 bases and J by 6 bases, and 10 bases separated the two germline ends. In germline, CDR1 is SEHNR, CDR2 FQNEAQ (reference sequence). The CDR3 has 14 amino acids. This clone was detected only once. The antigen is not known. The sequence came from an adult in good health. Source: peripheral blood, taken on day 0 of AZD1222 vaccination. The V call is TRBV7-9, the J call TRBJ1-6, with no clear D. For the CDR3, the DNA is TGTGCCAGCAGCTCTCGTGTTTCTAATTCACCCCTCCACTTT. It translates to CASSSRVSNSPLHF.